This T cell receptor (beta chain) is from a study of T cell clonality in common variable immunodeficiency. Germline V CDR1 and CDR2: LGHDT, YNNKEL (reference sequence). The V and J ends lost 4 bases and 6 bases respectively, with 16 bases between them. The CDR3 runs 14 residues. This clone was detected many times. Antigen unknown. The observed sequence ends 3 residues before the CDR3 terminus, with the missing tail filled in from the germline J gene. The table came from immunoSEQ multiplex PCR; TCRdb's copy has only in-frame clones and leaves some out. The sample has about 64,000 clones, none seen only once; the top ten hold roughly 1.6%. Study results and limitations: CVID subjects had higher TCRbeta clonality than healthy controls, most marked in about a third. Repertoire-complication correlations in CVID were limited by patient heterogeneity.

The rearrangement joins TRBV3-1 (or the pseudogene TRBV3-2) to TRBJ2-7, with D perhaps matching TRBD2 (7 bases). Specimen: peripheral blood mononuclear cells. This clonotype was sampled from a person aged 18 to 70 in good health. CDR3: CASSPRGRAPEQYF. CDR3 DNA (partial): TGTGCCAGCAGCCCAAGGGGGAGGGCCCCCGAG.